The 15 T cell receptor beta chains below were found in one sample sequenced in a study of identical twins. One entry per CDR3 protein, called by TCRdb with MiXCR from the 5' RACE reads. The sample lists some 760,000 distinct CDR3 sequences, about 20% occurring once. These data were likewise used in another study, on T cells expressing NK-cell markers.

The sequenced sample consisted of PBMCs. The receptors stem from a young woman in good health.

The V and J genes are TRBV5-1 and TRBJ1-1, with 9 bases fitting TRBD1. Trimming cost V 4 bases and J 5 bases; bases outside gene matches: 6. CDR1 is SGHRS, CDR2 YFSETQ, per germline. The CDR3 contains 14 residues. The CDR3 loop is CASSPGQGETEAFF. The CDR3 bases are TGCGCCAGCAGCCCGGGACAGGGAGAAACTGAAGCTTTCTTT.

V usage is TRBV4-3 and J usage is TRBJ2-1, with D unclear. The ends were cut back, 0 bases at V and 5 bases at J, with 8 bases in the middle. Per germline, CDR1 LGHNA and CDR2 YSLEER. The CDR3 runs 14 residues. CDR3 sequence: CASSQDPMDNEQFF. DNA for the CDR3: TGCGCCAGCAGCCAAGACCCCATGGACAATGAGCAGTTCTTC.

This clonotype was recorded at least ten times. The V gene is TRBV7-3, the J gene TRBJ1-1; 7 bases map to TRBD1. The CDR3 sequence is 14 residues long. Germline V gene sequence: CDR1 SGHTA, CDR2 FQGTGA. The V and J ends lost 4 bases and 1 base, in that order; junction bases with no gene match: 3. In DNA, the CDR3 is TGTGCCAGCAGCTCCAACAGGGGGAACACTGAAGCTTTCTTT. Its translation: CASSSNRGNTEAFF.

In this sample, this clonotype turned up a few times. V gene TRBV6-1 combines with J gene TRBJ2-2, with D possibly being TRBD1 (5 bases). V lost 7 bases and J lost 0, with 9 bases in between. The CDR3 loop spans 14 amino acids. Germline CDR1 is MNHNS and CDR2 is SASEGT. The CDR3 DNA is TGTGCCAGCAAGGGGCAGTCGAACACCGGGGAGCTGTTTTTT. This translates into CASKGQSNTGELFF.

This clonotype turned up a few times. The chain couples TRBV3-1 to TRBJ2-3; either TRBD1 or TRBD2 may supply D (5 bases each). V was shortened by 1 base and J by 0 bases, with 11 bases between the two germline ends. Germline-derived CDR1 and CDR2 are LGHDT and YNNKEL (reference sequence). The CDR3 is 16 amino acids. CDR3 in DNA: TGTGCCAGCAGCCAAGGGGTGGGACGTAGCACAGATACGCAGTATTTT. Its translation is CASSQGVGRSTDTQYF.

This clonotype was recorded a few times. This chain connects TRBV10-3 to TRBJ2-7, with unresolved D. V lost 6 bases, J lost 7 bases, and 10 bases lay in between. CDR3 length: 11 amino acids. Looked up from germline, CDR1 is ENHRY and CDR2 is SYGVKD. The CDR3, as DNA: TGTGCCATCAGAACCTTCGAGGAGCAGTACTTC. The encoded protein is CAIRTFEEQYF.

The table lists this clonotype with many counts. This chain connects TRBV12-3 or TRBV12-4 to TRBJ2-1; D gene uncertain. The V and J ends lost 1 base and 8 bases respectively, with 6 bases between them. The length of the CDR3 is 12 residues. In nucleotides, the CDR3 is TGTGCCAGCAGTTTAGTGAGCGATGAGCAGTTCTTC. Translating it yields CASSLVSDEQFF.

This clonotype has only a few counts. This chain joins TRBV9 and TRBJ2-1; TRBD2 matches 10 bases. CDR1 is SGDLS and CDR2 is YYNGEE in the germline V gene. Trimming at V came to 6 bases and at J to 5 bases, leaving 5 bases not matched to a gene. This CDR3 is 14 amino acids long. CDR3 region: CASMRSGGNNEQFF. The CDR3 region has the DNA TGTGCCAGCATGCGTAGCGGGGGGAACAATGAGCAGTTCTTC.

This clonotype was detected only a few times. This rearrangement joins TRBV29-1 to TRBJ2-2; a possible D gene is TRBD1 (6 bases). Trimming cost V 7 bases and J 3 bases, with 9 bases left between them. This CDR3 has 12 residues. Germline-derived CDR1 and CDR2 are SQVTM and ANQGSEA. CDR3 in amino acids: CSGRQDTGELFF. The CDR3 nucleotides are TGCAGCGGAAGACAGGACACCGGGGAGCTGTTTTTT.

This chain links TRBV4-1 with TRBJ2-5; D possibly corresponds to TRBD2 (6 bases). Germline values: CDR1 MGHRA, CDR2 YSYEKL. V was trimmed by 3 bases and J by 5 bases, leaving 13 bases between them. The CDR3 loop spans 14 amino acids. This CDR3 reads CASSHRGDDETQYF. CDR3 nucleotide sequence: TGCGCCAGCAGCCATCGCGGGGATGACGAGACCCAGTACTTC.

This chain connects TRBV10-3 to TRBJ2-7; weak D call: TRBD1 (6 bases). CDR3 size: 14 residues. CDR1 ENHRY and CDR2 SYGVKD come from the germline V gene. V was pared by 0 bases and J by 4 bases, with 10 bases between. DNA for the CDR3: TGTGCCATCAGTGAGTCGGGGGCAGTGTACGAGCAGTACTTC. Its protein is CAISESGAVYEQYF.

This clonotype was counted only a few times. The chain uses TRBV5-1 and TRBJ1-5; D might be TRBD1 (6 bases). Germline CDR1 reads SGHRS; CDR2 reads YFSETQ. The CDR3 runs 14 residues. Trimming pared 0 bases from V and 5 bases from J, leaving 9 bases between. The CDR3 loop is CASSLGGGDQPQHF. The CDR3 nucleotides read TGCGCCAGCAGCTTGGGCGGGGGCGATCAGCCCCAGCATTTT.

This chain joins TRBV6-1 and TRBJ2-4; 7 bases agree with TRBD1. The V segment lost 6 bases and the J segment 8 bases; nucleotides outside the gene matches: 7. The CDR3 loop spans 13 amino acids. Germline CDR1 and CDR2: MNHNS and SASEGT. CDR3 amino acids: CASSDRVGDIQYF. Written as DNA, the CDR3 is TGTGCCAGCAGCGACAGGGTCGGGGACATTCAGTACTTC.

Only a few counts were recorded for this clonotype. The V and J genes are TRBV11-2 and TRBJ1-2; D ambiguous. Germline V gene lookup returns CDR1 SGHAT and CDR2 FQNNGV. The CDR3 runs 16 residues. Deletions cut 4 bases from V and 3 bases from J, with 18 bases between. The CDR3 sequence is CASSSSRRVYDYGYTF. The CDR3 bases are TGTGCCAGCAGCTCCTCGAGAAGGGTGTATGACTATGGCTACACCTTC.

The chain uses TRBV7-9 and TRBJ2-7, with TRBD1 as a possible D gene (6 bases). V lost 6 bases to trimming and J lost 6 bases, with 6 bases between them. CDR1 is SEHNR and CDR2 is FQNEAQ in the germline V gene (reference sequence). This CDR3 has 10 residues. In DNA, the CDR3 is TGTGCCAGCAGGGACAGCGAGCAGTACTTC. Amino acid sequence: CASRDSEQYF.